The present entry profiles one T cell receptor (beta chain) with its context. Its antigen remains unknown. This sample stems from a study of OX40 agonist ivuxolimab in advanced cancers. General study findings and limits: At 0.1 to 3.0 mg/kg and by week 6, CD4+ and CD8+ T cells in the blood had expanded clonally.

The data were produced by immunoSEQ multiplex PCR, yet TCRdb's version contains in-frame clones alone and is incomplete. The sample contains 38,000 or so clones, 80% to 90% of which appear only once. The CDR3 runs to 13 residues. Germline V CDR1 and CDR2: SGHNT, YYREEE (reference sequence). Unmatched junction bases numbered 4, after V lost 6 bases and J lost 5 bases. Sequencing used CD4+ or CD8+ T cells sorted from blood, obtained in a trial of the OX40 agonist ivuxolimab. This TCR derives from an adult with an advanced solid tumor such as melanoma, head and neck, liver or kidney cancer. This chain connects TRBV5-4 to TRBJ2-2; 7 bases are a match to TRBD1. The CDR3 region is CASTPQGTGELFF. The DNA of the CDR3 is TGTGCCAGCACCCCACAGGGGACCGGGGAGCTGTTTTTT.